What follows are 27 T cell receptor beta chains derived from one specimen sequenced in a study of CD8+ T cells in alopecia areata. Treatment noted: oral pan-JAK inhibitor, 5-10 mg twice daily. cDNA reverse transcribed from extracted RNA served as the sequencing template. Clones were sequenced by immunoSEQ multiplex PCR, and TCRdb holds only the in-frame ones, with some missing. The table shows a few hundred thousand clones, with around two fifths occurring only once. This specimen consisted of CD4+ T cells sorted from blood, obtained at roughly week 30, from a patient treated with tofacitinib. These receptors all come from a human donor with alopecia areata.

V gene TRBV4-2 combines with J gene TRBJ1-2, with 7 bases matching TRBD1. CDR1 is LGHNA and CDR2 is YNFKEQ in the germline V gene. The CDR3 is made up of 15 amino acids. After removal of 0 bases from V and 7 bases from J, the junction contained 8 bases not matched to a gene. The CDR3 nucleotides read TGTGCCAGCAGCCAAGATCCAATAGCAGGGGGTGGCTACACCTTC. Translation gives CASSQDPIAGGGYTF.

The chain couples TRBV11-2 to TRBJ2-2; either TRBD1 or TRBD2 may supply D (5 bases each). This CDR3 is 15 amino acids long. Germline lookup yields CDR1 SGHAT and CDR2 FQNNGV. V dropped 7 bases and J dropped 0 bases, with 12 bases sitting between them. CDR3 residues: CASTHRGPNTGELFF. CDR3 DNA: TGTGCCAGCACCCATCGGGGACCGAACACCGGGGAGCTGTTTTTT. The full variable domain, completed using reference TRBV11-2 and TRBJ2-2, is EAGVAQSPRYKIIEKRQSVAFWCNPISGHATLYWYQQILGQGPKLLIQFQNNGVVDDSQLPKDRFSAERLKGVDSTLKIQPAKLEDSAVYLCASTHRGPNTGELFFGEGSRLTVL.

The CDR3 region has the DNA TGCGCCAGCAGGGTAGGACAGGCGAACACTGAAGCTTTCTTT. Encoded protein: CASRVGQANTEAFF. V and J are TRBV5-1 and TRBJ1-1; 7 bases fit TRBD1. Germline CDR1 and CDR2: SGHRS and YFSETQ. J gave up 1 base and V 5 bases, and 5 bases lay outside the gene matches. The CDR3 contains 14 residues.

CDR3 loop: CASSSQRDGELFF. The CDR3, as DNA: TGTGCCAGCAGTTCCCAAAGAGATGGGGAGCTGTTTTTT. V is TRBV27 and J is TRBJ2-2; D uncertain. V shed 4 bases and J shed 8 bases, with 11 bases lying between them. There are 13 residues in the CDR3. Germline assignment: CDR1 MNHEY and CDR2 SMNVEV (reference sequence).

The chain has TRBV5-1 and TRBJ2-2; perhaps TRBD1 as D (5 bases). The germline CDR1 and CDR2 sequences are SGHRS and YFSETQ. The CDR3 length is 14 residues. With 0 bases removed from V and 6 bases from J, the gap between germline ends came to 9 bases. This CDR3 is CASSLAQGAGELFF. The CDR3 region has the DNA TGCGCCAGCAGCTTGGCGCAGGGCGCCGGGGAGCTGTTTTTT.

This clone was detected only a few times. The chain has TRBV10-1 and TRBJ2-4; the match to TRBD1 covers 8 bases. CDR3 length: 13 residues. CDR1 WNHNN and CDR2 SYGVQD come from the germline V gene (reference sequence). J was trimmed by 8 bases and V by 5 bases; bases with no gene match: 5. CDR3 protein: CASSQGQGDIQYF. The CDR3 bases are TGCGCCAGCAGTCAAGGACAGGGAGACATTCAGTACTTC.

The V call is TRBV7-8, the J call TRBJ2-3; 8 bases agree with TRBD2. CDR1 SGHVS and CDR2 FQNEAQ come from the germline V gene. V was clipped by 2 bases and J by 5 bases; unmatched bases: 6. The CDR3 totals 15 residues. CDR3 in amino acids: CASSLTSGGGDTQYF. In DNA form, the CDR3 reads TGTGCCAGCAGCTTAACGTCCGGGGGGGGAGATACGCAGTATTTT.

This clone was recorded only once. CDR3 sequence reads: CASSFYRAETQYF. The DNA for the CDR3 is TGTGCCAGCAGTTTTTACAGGGCAGAGACCCAGTACTTC. The chain combines TRBV27 with TRBJ2-5, with D possibly TRBD1 on 6 matching bases. Trimming removed 3 bases from V and 4 bases from J, with 9 bases in between. The CDR3 sequence is 13 residues long. The V gene's germline CDR1 is MNHEY and CDR2 SMNVEV (reference sequence).

V and J are TRBV30 and TRBJ2-1, with D perhaps given as TRBD1 or TRBD2 (6 bases each). Germline CDR1 is GTSNPN and CDR2 is SVGIG (reference sequence). V shed 2 bases and J shed 2 bases, with 13 bases lying between them. The length of the CDR3 is 15 residues. CDR3: CAWSRMGGAYNEQFF. The CDR3 nucleotides read TGTGCCTGGAGTAGGATGGGGGGCGCCTACAATGAGCAGTTCTTC.

The chain couples TRBV7-8 to TRBJ1-4, with 7 bases lining up with TRBD1. Germline V gene data show CDR1 as SGHVS and CDR2 as FQNEAQ. This CDR3 has 16 residues. The trim removed 0 bases at V and 8 bases at J, leaving 9 bases unmatched. The CDR3 sequence is CASSLAYRGSNEKLFF. CDR3 nucleotides: TGTGCCAGCAGCTTAGCCTACAGGGGAAGCAACGAAAAACTGTTTTTT.

The chain carries TRBV30 and TRBJ1-4; D call uncertain. The CDR3 totals 13 residues. The V gene lost 2 bases and the J gene lost 10 bases, with 14 bases spanning the gap. Germline CDR1 GTSNPN, CDR2 SVGIG (reference sequence). This CDR3 is CAWSHILYGKLFF. The CDR3 DNA reads TGTGCCTGGAGTCACATCCTCTATGGAAAACTGTTTTTT.

This chain connects TRBV27 to TRBJ1-2, with D maybe TRBD1 (5 bases). CDR3 length equals 12 residues. V lost 2 bases to trimming and J lost 8 bases, with 9 bases between them. In germline, CDR1 is MNHEY, CDR2 SMNVEV (reference sequence). The CDR3 coding sequence is TGTGCCAGCAGTTTAAGGGGCGACGGCTACACCTTC. Translation gives CASSLRGDGYTF.

The chain recombines TRBV10-3 with TRBJ2-5; D is possibly TRBD1 (6 bases). Germline V gene sequence: CDR1 ENHRY, CDR2 SYGVKD. The CDR3 extends over 13 amino acids. Trimming took 4 bases from V and 2 from J, leaving 8 bases between them. CDR3 nucleotides: TGTGCCATCAGTGGGGGGCAGCAAGAGACCCAGTACTTC. It yields the protein CAISGGQQETQYF.

The CDR3 sequence is CTSSHPGGGASYEQYF. CDR3 coding DNA: TGCACCAGCAGCCACCCAGGAGGGGGGGCTTCCTACGAGCAGTACTTC. This chain connects TRBV1 to TRBJ2-7; the table's TRBD2 call for D was not verified on the DNA. TRBV1 is termed a pseudogene. This CDR3 region has 16 residues.

This clone occurred a few times. V usage is TRBV6-1 and J usage is TRBJ2-7; possible D gene TRBD2, 5 bases. The CDR3 contains 15 residues. Per germline, CDR1 MNHNS and CDR2 SASEGT. Trimming cost V 7 bases and J 6 bases, with 22 bases left between them. CDR3 region: CASMRDPRKRGEQYF. The CDR3 region has the DNA TGTGCCAGCATGAGAGACCCACGGAAACGGGGCGAGCAGTACTTC.

The genes are TRBV29-1 and TRBJ1-1; D is undetermined. V lost 8 bases and J lost 1, with 17 bases in between. Per the germline V gene, CDR1 is SQVTM and CDR2 is ANQGSEA. The CDR3 contains 14 residues. This CDR3 reads CSPVVIQPNTEAFF. In DNA, the CDR3 is TGCAGCCCAGTTGTTATACAGCCGAACACTGAAGCTTTCTTT.

This clone has more than one count but fewer than ten. The CDR3 spells CASSYSRDRGTEAFF. CDR3 nucleotide sequence: TGTGCCAGCAGTTACAGTCGGGACAGGGGCACTGAAGCTTTCTTT. This chain joins TRBV6-5 and TRBJ1-1; TRBD1 aligns across 10 bases. This CDR3 has 15 residues. The germline V gene has CDR1 MNHEY and CDR2 SVGAGI. Trimming at V came to 2 bases and at J to 4 bases, leaving 4 bases not matched to a gene.

The chain links TRBV7-8 to TRBJ2-7; TRBD2 aligns across 7 bases. There are 14 residues in the CDR3. Germline-derived CDR1 and CDR2 are SGHVS and FQNEAQ. V lost 7 bases, J lost 1 base, and 7 bases stayed unmatched. This chain's CDR3 is CASTLTSSSYEQYF. Here the CDR3 DNA reads TGTGCCAGCACCCTGACTAGCTCATCCTACGAGCAGTACTTC. Combining the CDR3 with reference TRBV7-8 and TRBJ2-7 gives the whole variable domain GAGVSQSPRYKVAKRGQDVALRCDPISGHVSLFWYQQALGQGPEFLTYFQNEAQLDKSGLPSDRFFAERPEGSVSTLKIQRTQQEDSAVYLCASTLTSSSYEQYFGPGTRLTVT.

Worth noting for this clone: This may be a read error: a much more frequent sequence differs by one nucleotide. Other DNA sequences in the sample encode the same CDR3. The J gene is TRBJ2-5, the V gene TRBV5-1; no definite D call. CDR1 and CDR2 from the germline V gene are SGHRS and YFSETQ. Trimming shortened V by 4 bases and J by 2 bases, and 3 bases separated the two germline ends. This CDR3 is 11 amino acids long. The chain's CDR3 is CASSVQETQYF. DNA of the CDR3: TGCGCCAGCAGCGTGCAAGAGACCCAGTACTTC.

The genes are TRBV2 and TRBJ2-3, with 11 bases that match TRBD2. Germline V gives CDR1 SNHLY, CDR2 FYNNEI. The CDR3 totals 15 residues. Trimming took 1 base from V and 6 from J; bases not matched to a gene: 3. CDR3 residues: CASSEVLAGGDTQYF. The DNA of the CDR3 is TGTGCCAGCAGTGAAGTGCTAGCGGGGGGCGATACGCAGTATTTT.

The chain is built from TRBV6-1 and TRBJ1-6; D is perhaps TRBD1 (5 bases). The CDR3 runs 16 residues. V was cut by 4 bases and J by 5 bases, with 15 bases left in between. Germline CDR1 MNHNS, CDR2 SASEGT. The CDR3 loop reads CASSGRRDRNNSPLHF. For the CDR3, the DNA is TGTGCCAGCAGTGGTAGGCGCGACAGAAATAATTCACCCCTCCACTTT.

This clone was counted between two and nine times. The gene calls are TRBV18 and TRBJ1-1; possibly TRBD1 for D (6 bases). V dropped 3 bases and J dropped 7 bases, with 18 bases sitting between them. Germline V CDR1 and CDR2: KGHSH, LQKENI. The CDR3 runs 15 residues. The CDR3 nucleotides read TGTGCCAGCTCACCTCGACAGGCGGTAGGGGGTGAAGCTTTCTTT. The encoded protein is CASSPRQAVGGEAFF.

The CDR3 DNA is TGTGCCAGCAGCCGTCGACGGGACACTGAAGCTTTCTTT. It specifies CASSRRRDTEAFF. J is TRBJ1-1 and V is TRBV7-3; D is ambiguous. Per germline, CDR1 SGHTA and CDR2 FQGTGA. This CDR3 has 13 amino acids. The V end lost 5 bases, the J end lost 3 bases, and 10 bases lay between the germline ends.

This chain uses TRBV30 with TRBJ2-7; 11 nucleotides align to TRBD1. This CDR3 is 15 amino acids long. Germline trimming cut 0 bases from V and 4 bases from J; bases unmatched to any gene: 5. Germline values: CDR1 GTSNPN, CDR2 SVGIG (reference sequence). CDR3 nucleotides: TGTGCCTGGAGTGTACAGGGGACAGGGGGATACGAGCAGTACTTC. As protein: CAWSVQGTGGYEQYF.

This clone came up a few times. The chain joins TRBV15 to TRBJ2-2; 8 bases are shared with TRBD1. Germline loops: CDR1 LNHNV, CDR2 YYDKDF (reference sequence). The CDR3 length is 17 residues. Trimming cost V 3 bases and J 7 bases; bases outside gene matches: 13. The CDR3 region is CATSRYPGTGGNGELFF. For the CDR3, the DNA is TGTGCCACCAGCAGGTACCCCGGGACAGGAGGAAACGGGGAGCTGTTTTTT. The full variable domain, completed using reference TRBV15 and TRBJ2-2, is DAMVIQNPRYQVTQFGKPVTLSCSQTLNHNVMYWYQQKSSQAPKLLFHYYDKDFNNEADTPDNFQSRRPNTSFCFLDIRSPGLGDTAMYLCATSRYPGTGGNGELFFGEGSRLTVL.

The gene calls are TRBV7-9 and TRBJ2-1, with 9 bases fitting TRBD2. This CDR3 has 16 residues. Looked up from germline, CDR1 is SEHNR and CDR2 is FQNEAQ (reference sequence). V trimming: 10 bases; J trimming: 4 bases; junction bases outside the gene matches: 14. CDR3 coding DNA: TGTGCCATCCAAGACTTAGCGGGAGTGGGATACAATGAGCAGTTCTTC. This codes for CAIQDLAGVGYNEQFF.

This clone was seen only a few times. The gene calls are TRBV1 and TRBJ1-2. TRBV1 is a known pseudogene. This CDR3 comprises 14 residues. CDR3 amino acids: CTSSQEGSNYGYTF. As DNA, the CDR3 is TGCACCAGCAGCCAAGAAGGATCTAACTATGGCTACACCTTC.